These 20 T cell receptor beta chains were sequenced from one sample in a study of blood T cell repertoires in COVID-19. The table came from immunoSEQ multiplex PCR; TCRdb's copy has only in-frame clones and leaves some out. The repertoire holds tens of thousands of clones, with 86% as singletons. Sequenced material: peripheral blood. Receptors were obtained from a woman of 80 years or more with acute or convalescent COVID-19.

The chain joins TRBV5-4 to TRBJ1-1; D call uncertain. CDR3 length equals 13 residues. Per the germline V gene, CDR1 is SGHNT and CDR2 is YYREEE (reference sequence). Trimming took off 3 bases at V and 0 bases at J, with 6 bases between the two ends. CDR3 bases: TGTGCCAGCAGCTCAGTTTTGAACACTGAAGCTTTCTTT. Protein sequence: CASSSVLNTEAFF.

DNA of the CDR3: TGCGCCAGCACTTCTACCGTAGAGCAGTTCTTC. It codes for CASTSTVEQFF. The chain links TRBV5-1 to TRBJ2-1; D is ambiguous. V was shortened by 6 bases and J by 10 bases, with 11 bases between the two germline ends. Germline V gene sequence: CDR1 SGHRS, CDR2 YFSETQ. The CDR3 has 11 residues.

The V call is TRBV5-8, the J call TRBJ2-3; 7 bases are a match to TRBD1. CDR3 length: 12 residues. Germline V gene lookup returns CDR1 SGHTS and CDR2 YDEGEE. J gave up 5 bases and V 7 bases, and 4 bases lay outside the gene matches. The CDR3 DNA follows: TGTGCCAGCCGACAGGGTGGAGATACGCAGTATTTT. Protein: CASRQGGDTQYF.

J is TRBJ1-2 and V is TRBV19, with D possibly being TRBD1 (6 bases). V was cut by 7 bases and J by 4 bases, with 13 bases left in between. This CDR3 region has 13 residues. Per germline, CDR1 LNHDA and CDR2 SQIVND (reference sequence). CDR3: CASTNRESYGYTF. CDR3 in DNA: TGTGCCAGTACTAACAGGGAGAGCTATGGCTACACCTTC.

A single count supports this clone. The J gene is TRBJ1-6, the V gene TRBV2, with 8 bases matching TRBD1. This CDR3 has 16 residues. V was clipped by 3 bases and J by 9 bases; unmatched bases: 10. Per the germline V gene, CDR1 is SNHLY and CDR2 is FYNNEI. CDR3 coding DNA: TGTGCCAGCAGTGATCGGACAGGGAGGAGAGCTTCACCCCTCCACTTT. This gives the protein CASSDRTGRRASPLHF.

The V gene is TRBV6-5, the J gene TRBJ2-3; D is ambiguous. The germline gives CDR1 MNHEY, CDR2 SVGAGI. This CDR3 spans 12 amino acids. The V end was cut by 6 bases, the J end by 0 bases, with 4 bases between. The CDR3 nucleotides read TGTGCCAGCAGGACTAGCACAGATACGCAGTATTTT. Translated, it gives CASRTSTDTQYF.

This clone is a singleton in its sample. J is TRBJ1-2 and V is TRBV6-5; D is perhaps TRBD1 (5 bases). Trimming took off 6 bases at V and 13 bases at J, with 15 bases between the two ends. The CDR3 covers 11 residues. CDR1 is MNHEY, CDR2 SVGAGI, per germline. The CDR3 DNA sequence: TGTGCCAGCAGCCCCGACGGGGGTGTCACCTTC. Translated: CASSPDGGVTF.

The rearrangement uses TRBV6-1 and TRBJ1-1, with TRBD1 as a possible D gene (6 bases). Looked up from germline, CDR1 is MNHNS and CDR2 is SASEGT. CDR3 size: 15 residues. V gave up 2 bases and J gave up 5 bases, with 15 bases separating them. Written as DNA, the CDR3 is TGTGCCAGCAGTGAAAGGGGGTTGGGGAATACTGAAGCTTTCTTT. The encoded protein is CASSERGLGNTEAFF.

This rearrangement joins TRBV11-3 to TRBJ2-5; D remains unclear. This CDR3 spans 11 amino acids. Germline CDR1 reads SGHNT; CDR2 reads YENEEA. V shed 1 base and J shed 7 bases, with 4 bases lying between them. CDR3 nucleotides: TGTGCCAGCAGCTTAGCGGGGACCCAGTACTTC. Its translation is CASSLAGTQYF.

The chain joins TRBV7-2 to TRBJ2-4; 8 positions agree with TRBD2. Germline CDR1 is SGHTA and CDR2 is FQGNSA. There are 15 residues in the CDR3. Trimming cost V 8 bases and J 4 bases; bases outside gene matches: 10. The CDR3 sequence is CASSAGGRGKNIQYF. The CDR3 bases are TGTGCCAGCTCTGCGGGGGGCCGCGGAAAAAACATTCAGTACTTC.

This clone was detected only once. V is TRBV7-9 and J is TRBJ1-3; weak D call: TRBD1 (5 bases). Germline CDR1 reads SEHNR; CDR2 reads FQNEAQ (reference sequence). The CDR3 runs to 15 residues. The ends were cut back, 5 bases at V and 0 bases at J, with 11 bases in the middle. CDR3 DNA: TGTGCCAGCAGCATTGGGGCAGACTCTGGAAACACCATATATTTT. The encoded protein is CASSIGADSGNTIYF.

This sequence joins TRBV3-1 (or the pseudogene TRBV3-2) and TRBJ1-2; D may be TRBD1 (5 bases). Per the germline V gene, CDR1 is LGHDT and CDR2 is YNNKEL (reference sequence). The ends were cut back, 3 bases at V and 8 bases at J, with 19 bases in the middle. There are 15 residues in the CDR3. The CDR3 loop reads CASSQGSGAGRGYTF. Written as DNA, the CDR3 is TGTGCCAGCAGCCAGGGGAGCGGAGCGGGGCGCGGCTACACCTTC.

For the CDR3, the DNA is TGTGCCAGTAGCTACCGGGACAGACGGAATGAAAAACTGTTTTTT. Translating gives CASSYRDRRNEKLFF. The chain uses TRBV19 and TRBJ1-4; 7 bases agree with TRBD1. J was trimmed by 5 bases and V by 6 bases; bases with no gene match: 9. The CDR3 is 15 amino acids. The germline V gene encodes CDR1 LNHDA and CDR2 SQIVND (reference sequence). Filled out from reference TRBV19 and TRBJ1-4, the complete variable domain reads DGGITQSPKYLFRKEGQNVTLSCEQNLNHDAMYWYRQDPGQGLRLIYYSQIVNDFQKGDIAEGYSVSREKKESFPLTVTSAQKNPTAFYLCASSYRDRRNEKLFFGSGTQLSVL.

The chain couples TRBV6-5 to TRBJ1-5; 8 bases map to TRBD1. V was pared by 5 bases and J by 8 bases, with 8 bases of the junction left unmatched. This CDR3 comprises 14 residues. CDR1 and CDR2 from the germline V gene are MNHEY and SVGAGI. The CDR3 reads CASSQTDRAKPQHF. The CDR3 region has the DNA TGTGCCAGCAGTCAAACGGACAGGGCTAAGCCCCAGCATTTT.

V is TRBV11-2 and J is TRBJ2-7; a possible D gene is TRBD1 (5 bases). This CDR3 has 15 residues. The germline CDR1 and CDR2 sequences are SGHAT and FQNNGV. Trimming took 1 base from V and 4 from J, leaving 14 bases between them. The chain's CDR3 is CASSLGATDIYEQYF. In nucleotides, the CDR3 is TGTGCCAGCAGCTTAGGGGCGACAGATATTTACGAGCAGTACTTC.

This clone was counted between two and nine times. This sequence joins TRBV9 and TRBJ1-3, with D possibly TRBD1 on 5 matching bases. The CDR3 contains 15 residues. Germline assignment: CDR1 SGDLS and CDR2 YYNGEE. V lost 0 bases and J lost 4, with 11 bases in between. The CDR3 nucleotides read TGTGCCAGCAGCGTAGAGGGGTCAGACGGAAACACCATATATTTT. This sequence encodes CASSVEGSDGNTIYF.

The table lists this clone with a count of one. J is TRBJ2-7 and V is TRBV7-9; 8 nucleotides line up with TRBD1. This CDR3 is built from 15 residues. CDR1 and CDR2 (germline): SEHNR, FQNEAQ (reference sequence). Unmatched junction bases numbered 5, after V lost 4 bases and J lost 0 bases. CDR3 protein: CASSYWTGYSYEQYF. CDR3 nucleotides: TGTGCCAGCAGCTACTGGACAGGGTACTCCTACGAGCAGTACTTC. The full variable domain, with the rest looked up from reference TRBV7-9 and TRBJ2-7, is DTGVSQNPRHKITKRGQNVTFRCDPISEHNRLYWYRQTLGQGPEFLTYFQNEAQLEKSRLLSDRFSAERPKGSFSTLEIQRTEQGDSAMYLCASSYWTGYSYEQYFGPGTRLTVT.

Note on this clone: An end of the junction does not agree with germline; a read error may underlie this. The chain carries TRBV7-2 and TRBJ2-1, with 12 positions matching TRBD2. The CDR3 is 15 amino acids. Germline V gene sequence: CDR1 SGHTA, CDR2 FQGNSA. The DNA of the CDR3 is TGTGCCAGCAGCCTAGCGGGGGGGCCCGGCAATGAGCAGTTCTTC. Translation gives CASSLAGGPGNEQFF. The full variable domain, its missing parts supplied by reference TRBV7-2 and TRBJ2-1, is GAGVSQSPSNKVTEKGKDVELRCDPISGHTALYWYRQSLGQGLEFLIYFQGNSAPDKSGLPSDRFSAERTGGSVSTLTIQRTQQEDSAVYLCASSLAGGPGNEQFFGPGTRLTVL.

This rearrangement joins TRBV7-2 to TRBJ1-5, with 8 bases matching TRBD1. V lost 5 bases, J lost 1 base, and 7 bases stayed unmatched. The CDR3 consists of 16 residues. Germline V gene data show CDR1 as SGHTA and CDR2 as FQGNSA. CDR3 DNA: TGTGCCAGCAGCCCAAGGACAGGGCAGAGCAATCAGCCCCAGCATTTT. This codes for CASSPRTGQSNQPQHF.

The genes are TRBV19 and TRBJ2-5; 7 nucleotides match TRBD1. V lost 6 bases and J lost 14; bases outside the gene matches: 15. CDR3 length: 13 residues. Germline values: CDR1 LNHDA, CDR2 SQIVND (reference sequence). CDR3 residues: CASSPTSSRGIYF. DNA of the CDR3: TGTGCCAGTAGCCCGACTTCATCCAGGGGGATATACTTC.